Given below is one TCR beta chain in context. Despite likely unrecorded immune exposures, the donors were nominally healthy at the time of sampling. After removal of 5 bases from V and 0 bases from J, the junction contained 4 bases not matched to a gene. Germline values: CDR1 SNHLY, CDR2 FYNNEI. This CDR3 is built from 15 residues. This sample was included in a study of cytomegalovirus exposure and HLA in healthy donors. The study ran its PCR with 60 Vbeta and 13 Jbeta primers. Clones were sequenced by immunoSEQ multiplex PCR, and TCRdb holds only the in-frame ones, with some missing. The data contain about 81,000 clones, 77% of them singletons.

This chain connects TRBV2 to TRBJ1-5; 7 bases line up with TRBD1. The sequencing sample was made of PBMCs. The sequence was collected from a man between 50 and 59 years old in good health and CMV-seropositive. The CDR3 DNA reads TGTGCCAGCAGTCAAACAGGGGATAGCAATCAGCCCCAGCATTTT. This codes for CASSQTGDSNQPQHF.